Following are 8 T cell receptor beta chains from one sample sequenced in a study of CD8 T cells in Susac syndrome. Reverse transcription of roughly 0.45 to 1 ug RNA was performed with random hexamers. Each CDR3 protein is one row after TCRdb ran MiXCR on the immunoSEQ multiplex PCR reads. The profile shows about 150,000 distinct CDR3 sequences, approximately 93% of them singletons. Sequenced input: CD4+ T cells from PBMCs. The receptors come from a human donor with multiple sclerosis.

This clonotype has only one observation. This chain uses TRBV7-2 with TRBJ1-5; 9 bases are a match to TRBD1. With 5 bases clipped from V and 6 bases from J, the junction kept 8 bases outside the gene matches. Germline values: CDR1 SGHTA, CDR2 FQGNSA. CDR3 length equals 15 residues. The CDR3 loop reads CASSQKGQGTQPQHF. The CDR3 DNA is TGTGCCAGCAGCCAGAAGGGACAGGGAACTCAGCCCCAGCATTTT.

This clonotype has a single count. The chain links TRBV7-9 to TRBJ2-7; 9 bases line up with TRBD1. CDR1 and CDR2 (germline): SEHNR, FQNEAQ (reference sequence). The CDR3 totals 15 residues. With 7 bases clipped from V and 3 bases from J, the junction kept 10 bases outside the gene matches. The CDR3 spells CASTLTTGGNYEQYF. In DNA, the CDR3 is TGTGCCAGCACCTTGACGACAGGGGGGAACTACGAGCAGTACTTC. The full variable domain, in which reference TRBV7-9 and TRBJ2-7 provide the parts outside the CDR3, is DTGVSQNPRHKITKRGQNVTFRCDPISEHNRLYWYRQTLGQGPEFLTYFQNEAQLEKSRLLSDRFSAERPKGSFSTLEIQRTEQGDSAMYLCASTLTTGGNYEQYFGPGTRLTVT.

This clonotype was detected only once. The chain combines TRBV20-1 with TRBJ2-5; D is unresolved. Germline V gives CDR1 DFQATT, CDR2 SNEGSKA (reference sequence). Trimming stripped 1 base from V and 2 bases from J, with 8 bases between. The CDR3 sequence is 13 residues long. The DNA for the CDR3 is TGCAGTGCTAGAGGAGCAAGACAAGAGACCCAGTACTTC. Residues: CSARGARQETQYF.

The genes are TRBV3-1 and TRBJ1-4; D uncertain. Trimming shortened V by 4 bases and J by 7 bases, and 7 bases separated the two germline ends. CDR3 size: 12 residues. Germline V lookup: CDR1 LGHDT, CDR2 YNNKEL (reference sequence). DNA of the CDR3: TGTGCCAGCAGCCGCTTGTCTGAAAAACTGTTTTTT. Translated: CASSRLSEKLFF.

The chain carries TRBV20-1 and TRBJ2-7, with 10 bases aligning to TRBD2. V dropped 6 bases and J dropped 3; count of bases not matched to a gene: 2. CDR3 length: 12 residues. Germline loops: CDR1 DFQATT, CDR2 SNEGSKA (reference sequence). The CDR3 is CSASSGGYEQYF. The CDR3 DNA follows: TGCAGTGCGTCTAGCGGGGGCTACGAGCAGTACTTC.

This chain uses TRBV14 with TRBJ2-3, with 7 bases aligning to TRBD2. Germline V CDR1 and CDR2: SGHDN, FVKESK. There are 13 residues in the CDR3. J gave up 7 bases and V 1 base, and 2 bases lay outside the gene matches. The CDR3 DNA sequence: TGTGCCAGCAGCCAAGCCGGGGGGAATACGCAGTATTTT. Its protein is CASSQAGGNTQYF.

The chain uses TRBV4-1 and TRBJ2-7; perhaps TRBD2 as D (6 bases). In germline, CDR1 is MGHRA, CDR2 YSYEKL. The CDR3 contains 16 residues. Deletions cut 1 base from V and 4 bases from J, with 17 bases between. Here the CDR3 reads CASSQGEAGTEYEQYF. The CDR3 bases are TGCGCCAGCAGCCAAGGAGAGGCGGGGACTGAATACGAGCAGTACTTC.

The chain joins TRBV20-1 to TRBJ2-1; 8 bases are a match to TRBD2. The germline gives CDR1 DFQATT, CDR2 SNEGSKA (reference sequence). With 6 bases clipped from V and 8 bases from J, the junction kept 12 bases outside the gene matches. The CDR3 totals 14 residues. This CDR3 reads CSARWSGGLDEQFF. The CDR3 DNA reads TGCAGTGCCAGATGGTCGGGGGGGCTCGATGAGCAGTTCTTC.